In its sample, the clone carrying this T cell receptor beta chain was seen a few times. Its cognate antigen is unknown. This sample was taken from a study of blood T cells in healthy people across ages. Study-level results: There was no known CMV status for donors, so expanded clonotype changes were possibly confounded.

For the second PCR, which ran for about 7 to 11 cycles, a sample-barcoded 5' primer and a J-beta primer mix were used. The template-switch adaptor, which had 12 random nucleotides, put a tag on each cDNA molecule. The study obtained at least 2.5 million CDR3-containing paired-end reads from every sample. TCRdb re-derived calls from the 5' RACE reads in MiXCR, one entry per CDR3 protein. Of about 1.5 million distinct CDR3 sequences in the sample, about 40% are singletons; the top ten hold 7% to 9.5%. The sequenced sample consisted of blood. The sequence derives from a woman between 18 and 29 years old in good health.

DNA for the CDR3: TGTGCCAGCAGGGGGACTAGCGGGAGTGGCCAAGAGACCCAGTACTTC. This gives the protein CASRGTSGSGQETQYF. This chain links TRBV12-3 or TRBV12-4 with TRBJ2-5; 14 bases match TRBD2. The length of the CDR3 is 16 residues. V trimming: 6 bases; J trimming: 1 base; junction bases outside the gene matches: 4.